The 17 T cell receptor beta chains below all came from one sample that was sequenced in a study of cytomegalovirus exposure and HLA in healthy donors (dated by TCRdb to 2016 to 2017). The method was the immunoSEQ multiplex PCR assay. The multiplex PCR relied on a mix of 60 forward primers for TCR Vbeta segments and 13 reverse primers for TCR Jbeta segments. The table comes from immuneACCESS by way of TCRdb, which keeps in-frame sequences with V and J called. Part of the clones is missing from these tables; in studies checked, under half for an unresolved V gene and the rest for unknown reasons. The sample table records 25,000 to 30,000 clones. The ten largest clones add up to approximately 0.7% of the sample. Sequenced material: PBMCs. The receptors were gathered from a man younger than 40 in good health and CMV-seronegative.

The chain links TRBV7-2 to TRBJ2-4; D possibly corresponds to TRBD2 (6 bases). The CDR3 consists of 14 residues. Per germline, CDR1 SGHTA and CDR2 FQGNSA. Trimming removed 5 bases at V and 9 bases at J, with 17 bases between. The CDR3 protein is CASSPGLGGLIQYF. DNA for the CDR3: TGTGCCAGCAGCCCCGGGTTGGGGGGTCTCATTCAGTACTTC.

V is TRBV11-3 and J is TRBJ2-7, with 9 nucleotides matching TRBD1. This CDR3 has 15 residues. V lost 5 bases to trimming and J lost 3 bases; unmatched junction nucleotides: 8. Germline loops: CDR1 SGHNT, CDR2 YENEEA. The CDR3 sequence: CASSPVDRGIYEQYF. In nucleotides, the CDR3 is TGTGCCAGCAGCCCAGTTGACAGGGGGATCTACGAGCAGTACTTC.

The J gene is TRBJ2-1, the V gene TRBV5-1; 8 nucleotides match TRBD1. The CDR3 runs 17 residues. From germline, CDR1 is SGHRS and CDR2 YFSETQ. V dropped 4 bases and J dropped 4; count of bases not matched to a gene: 13. CDR3 loop: CASSPQAGGGGYNEQFF. CDR3 nucleotide sequence: TGCGCCAGCAGCCCCCAAGCAGGGGGCGGTGGGTACAATGAGCAGTTCTTC.

The chain has TRBV15 and TRBJ2-7; no definite D call. CDR1 and CDR2 (germline): LNHNV, YYDKDF (reference sequence). The CDR3 runs 13 residues. Trimming took 4 bases from V and 6 from J, leaving 13 bases between them. Here the CDR3 DNA reads TGTGCCACCAGCACCGCACGCCTAGGCGAGCAGTACTTC. The encoded protein is CATSTARLGEQYF.

The chain carries TRBV25-1 and TRBJ2-3, with TRBD1 as a possible D gene (6 bases). The CDR3 has 15 residues. Trimming took off 3 bases at V and 2 bases at J, with 12 bases between the two ends. Germline lookup yields CDR1 MGHDK and CDR2 SYGVNS. CDR3 DNA sequence: TGTGCCAGCAGTGATTGGGACACACACACAGATACGCAGTATTTT. It specifies CASSDWDTHTDTQYF. Based on the CDR3 plus reference TRBV25-1 and TRBJ2-3, the full variable domain is EADIYQTPRYLVIGTGKKITLECSQTMGHDKMYWYQQDPGMELHLIHYSYGVNSTEKGDLSSESTVSRIRTEHFPLTLESARPSHTSQYLCASSDWDTHTDTQYFGPGTRLTVL.

This chain connects TRBV7-9 to TRBJ1-1; D is uncertain. The CDR3 has 13 residues. V shed 7 bases and J shed 1 base, with 10 bases lying between them. The germline gives CDR1 SEHNR, CDR2 FQNEAQ (reference sequence). The CDR3 region has the DNA TGTGCCAGCACCCTACTACAGAACACTGAAGCTTTCTTT. This codes for CASTLLQNTEAFF.

The chain links TRBV6-5 to TRBJ1-2; tentative D call: TRBD1 (5 bases). Between the trimmed V and J ends, which lost 10 bases and 8 bases, there was a span of 11 bases. The CDR3 sequence is 10 residues long. CDR1 MNHEY and CDR2 SVGAGI come from the germline V gene. The CDR3 reads CATWRGGYTF. As DNA, the CDR3 is TGTGCCACCTGGAGGGGCGGCTACACCTTC.

The rearrangement links TRBV6-5 to TRBJ1-5; perhaps TRBD1 as D (6 bases). In germline, CDR1 is MNHEY, CDR2 SVGAGI. V was clipped by 5 bases and J by 4 bases, with 15 bases between them. The CDR3 is made up of 15 amino acids. The CDR3 loop is CASSQGGAGNQPQHF. DNA for the CDR3: TGTGCCAGCAGTCAAGGGGGGGCAGGTAATCAGCCCCAGCATTTT.

This sequence joins TRBV15 and TRBJ2-7, with 8 positions matching TRBD2. This CDR3 has 14 residues. Germline CDR1 and CDR2: LNHNV and YYDKDF (reference sequence). The J segment lost 3 bases and the V segment lost 5 bases, leaving 6 bases of the junction unmatched. As DNA, the CDR3 is TGTGCCACCAGCGGGGGACTAGACATCTACGAGCAGTACTTC. Amino acids: CATSGGLDIYEQYF.

The chain combines TRBV28 with TRBJ1-4; no definite D call. The CDR3 consists of 13 residues. Deletions cut 2 bases from V and 7 bases from J, with 8 bases between. Germline lookup yields CDR1 MDHEN and CDR2 SYDVKM. In DNA form, the CDR3 reads TGTGCCAGCAGTTTAGTGTCGGGTGAAAAACTGTTTTTT. This encodes CASSLVSGEKLFF.

This sequence joins TRBV19 and TRBJ2-7; D gene uncertain. Germline V gene lookup returns CDR1 LNHDA and CDR2 SQIVND (reference sequence). The CDR3 runs to 11 residues. The V end was cut by 4 bases, the J end by 3 bases, with 4 bases between. The CDR3 region has the DNA TGTGCCAGTAGTAATAGCTACGAGCAGTACTTC. Translating it yields CASSNSYEQYF.

The CDR3 region is CASSGQGDGYTF. The CDR3 DNA follows: TGTGCCAGCAGCGGGCAGGGCGATGGCTACACCTTC. The chain recombines TRBV2 with TRBJ1-2; D is possibly TRBD1 (5 bases). The CDR3 contains 12 residues. Between the trimmed V and J ends, which lost 6 bases and 6 bases, there was a span of 11 bases. From germline, CDR1 is SNHLY and CDR2 FYNNEI.

The chain couples TRBV7-2 to TRBJ1-3; TRBD1 is a possible D gene (6 bases). V shed 3 bases and J shed 0 bases, with 9 bases lying between them. The CDR3 length is 15 residues. Per germline, CDR1 SGHTA and CDR2 FQGNSA. The CDR3 nucleotides read TGTGCCAGCAGCTTGACAGGCCGCTCTGGAAACACCATATATTTT. Residues: CASSLTGRSGNTIYF.

This sequence joins TRBV7-9 and TRBJ2-3; 7 nucleotides align to TRBD2. This CDR3 is 16 amino acids long. CDR1 SEHNR and CDR2 FQNEAQ come from the germline V gene (reference sequence). V lost 4 bases, J lost 5 bases, and 12 bases stayed unmatched. This CDR3 is CASSSRQRDHLDTQYF. In nucleotides, the CDR3 is TGTGCCAGCAGCTCCCGCCAGCGGGACCACTTAGATACGCAGTATTTT.

The chain employs TRBV18 and TRBJ2-5; a possible D gene is TRBD1 (6 bases). The V end lost 0 bases, the J end lost 1 base, and 15 bases lay between the germline ends. The germline V gene has CDR1 KGHSH and CDR2 LQKENI. This CDR3 spans 17 amino acids. The chain's CDR3 is CASSPPGAMRSQETQYF. Written as DNA, the CDR3 is TGTGCCAGCTCACCACCGGGGGCCATGAGGAGCCAAGAGACCCAGTACTTC.

The chain employs TRBV29-1 and TRBJ2-5, with no clear D. Germline assignment: CDR1 SQVTM and CDR2 ANQGSEA. With 0 bases removed from V and 5 bases from J, the gap between germline ends came to 4 bases. The CDR3 runs to 11 residues. The CDR3 region is CSVEDRETQYF. CDR3 nucleotides: TGCAGCGTTGAAGATCGGGAGACCCAGTACTTC.

A note on this clone: The junction differs from germline at one of its ends, possibly a read error. The identical CDR3 is also encoded by other nucleotide sequences in the sample. This CDR3 reads CASSLEVSSGEAFF. The CDR3, as DNA: TGTGCTAGCAGCTTAGAAGTTAGCAGCGGTGAAGCTTTCTTT. The genes are TRBV7-7 and TRBJ1-1, with D uncertain. Germline values: CDR1 SSHAT, CDR2 FNYEAQ (reference sequence). The CDR3 runs 14 residues.